Below, one T cell receptor beta chain is given with its context. The table lists this clone with a few counts. The specificity of this receptor is unknown. No base-level quality is on record; no much larger clone is a single base apart. This sample stems from a study of cytomegalovirus exposure and HLA in healthy donors (dated by TCRdb to about 2017). About the investigation overall: According to an earlier analysis of several hundred of the donors, 150 million to 200 million T cells yielded over 90 million unique TCR beta sequences and 250 to 350 Gb of sequence data. A later analysis re-examined previously published TCR beta repertoires from over 500 donors and added high-resolution HLA genotyping to investigate patterns of TCR occurrence. The study combined high-throughput TCR immunosequencing, statistical association of individual TCRs with disease status, and machine learning to predict cytomegalovirus infection status. Five DR-DQ haplotypes were treated as single units for association and clustering because of strong linkage in the cohort. A later genetic analysis took genome-wide SNP genotypes for about 65% of the roughly 670 donors and used that subset as a discovery cohort. All discovery cohort repertoires had been generated on a single sequencing platform. Donor age, sex, ethnicity and CMV serostatus were collected together with the repertoire data. Roughly 300 gigabases of sequencing data and tens of millions of unique TCR sequences were included in an early release covering around 600 HLA-typed donors. Typing coverage varied by locus: roughly 629-640 donors for A, B, C, DRB1 and DQB1; approximately 560 for DQA1; approximately 610 for DPA1; approximately 490 for DPB1. Both class I and class II loci were covered by HLA typing, at four-digit resolution. Rather than drawing on any new phenotypic data, the later analysis identified candidate immune exposures from TCR beta sequences and the way those sequences occurred across donors. To decide whether each TCR beta V gene segment behaved as functional or pseudogenic, an earlier analysis of approximately 590 of the donors relied on high-throughput TCR beta sequencing. Of the roughly 390 genotyped donors, 80% to 90% were placed in the genetic ancestry cluster associated with self-reported Caucasian donors. Among some 400 genotyped donors of the cohort, an average of roughly 230,000 unique TCR beta nucleotide sequences was sequenced per donor, of which about 18% were non-productive. In addition to the first cohort of 666 subjects, a separate validation cohort of about 120 different subjects was used. The aim of the study was to test whether cataloging public T cell receptors could identify signatures of past pathogen exposure. Using immunosequencing, the study profiled T cell repertoires from 500 to 800 subjects and related those repertoires to cytomegalovirus serostatus. What the research found in general, with its limitations: Correlated functional status among segregating V segments might reflect linkage disequilibrium, but an unknown experimental factor could not be ruled out. In a later genetic analysis, fewer N-insertions in productive TCRs were reported among donors in an Asian-associated ancestry cluster than the roughly 700-donor mean. This cohort had only TCR beta chains sequenced, and the lack of alpha or paired-chain data limited which features could be detected. In vitro tests confirmed that a few of the cytomegalovirus-associated TCR beta chains recognize cytomegalovirus antigens. Most TCR sequences were seen in very few donors, while some public TCRs were found in many individuals. A total of 150 to 200 TCR beta chains were listed by the study as associated with cytomegalovirus. A further reported finding was that TCR beta sequences accurately predicted the HLA-A and HLA-B alleles for most subjects in the first cohort. Some IMGT-functional V segments, including TRBV6-2 and TRBV6-3, could not be told apart with the 87-base-pair reads, so those segments were excluded. In a later analysis, TCR association rates were found to vary across HLA loci, with the most associated TCRs seen for DRB1 alleles and the fewest for HLA-C alleles. Several of the top co-occurrence clusters appeared to be linked to parvovirus B19, influenza, CMV and Epstein-Barr virus, according to a later analysis. Most CMV-associated TCR beta chains appeared to be HLA-restricted in a later analysis, and the HLA associations seemed to be driven largely by CMV exposure. At a false discovery rate of 0.05, a later analysis linked under 20,000 TCR beta sequences to specific HLA alleles. The classifier was reported to diagnose cytomegalovirus status with high specificity and sensitivity in both the original cohort and the validation cohort. A later analysis found that HLA-associated TCR beta chains were more clonally expanded and had lower generation probabilities than equally common non-associated chains. Because HLA typing was unavailable for some donors at each locus, only the typed subset was used in association tests. Because counts were too low, roughly 17 rarely observed V segments, including chromosome 9 orphons, were left out of the earlier analysis of 587 of the donors. Strong co-occurrence of HLA alleles, especially DR and DQ, made assigning TCR associations to individual alleles difficult. An association between a missense DCLRE1C variant and V-gene and J-gene trimming of TCR beta chains was found in a later genetic analysis and replicated in an independent cohort. The only immune exposure information available for the cohort was CMV serostatus. In an earlier analysis of 450 to 750 of the donors, most TCR beta V segments appeared in productive rearrangements about 87% or about 30% of the time, broadly matching IMGT annotations. The authors suggested that the approach could potentially be extended to other disease states and immunological phenotypes. The presence/absence analyses assumed that sequencing depth was roughly uniform across donors, and that assumption may not be true. A cluster of highly shared sequence variants was judged likely to represent a technical artifact of the sequencing pipeline.

Looking up the germline V gene yields CDR1 SGHTA and CDR2 FQGNSA. A distance of 7 bases separates the germline ends of V and J, which lose 3 bases and 7 bases respectively. The cysteine opens and the phenylalanine closes a CDR3 of 12 amino acids. Here the CDR3 DNA is all that survives: 36 bases in frame from base 1. Library creation used the immunoSEQ multiplex PCR assay. The multiplex PCR relied on a mix of 60 forward primers for TCR Vbeta segments and 13 reverse primers for TCR Jbeta segments. The CDR3 region of rearranged TCR beta genes was amplified from genomic DNA with a multiplex PCR assay. On the Illumina HiSeq System, the amplified TCR beta libraries were sequenced as 87-base-pair reads. The original pipeline was this. A later analysis tallied approximately 87 million unique TCR beta chains across the approximately 670 repertoires, and about 12 million of those chains were shared by two or more donors. Raw reads were error-corrected and collapsed into unique sequences by a nearest-neighbor algorithm in which closely related sequences were merged to remove PCR and sequencing errors. Alignment of CDR3 sequences to IMGT reference sequences was used to assign V, D and J gene segments. For a sequence to be retained, at least a six-nucleotide match to both a V gene segment and a J gene segment was required. A rearrangement was called productive if the CDR3 had no stop codons and remained in frame with V and J, and every other rearrangement was called non-productive. CDR3 was defined according to IMGT convention as the region running from the second conserved V-encoded cysteine to the conserved J-encoded phenylalanine. The earlier analysis of 587 of the donors excluded sequences that lacked an unambiguous match to a single V gene segment. In an earlier analysis of 587 of the donors, V segments were called functional above 56.7% productive rearrangements and were called segregating when the between-donor standard deviation exceeded 5%. To diagnose cytomegalovirus status from the catalog of TCR beta chain sequences, a statistical classification framework was built. In a later analysis, TCR nucleotide sequences were compared against IMGT/GENE-DB human TR gene sequences so that V and J genes could be assigned. In a later analysis, CDR3 sequences and most-parsimonious VDJ recombination scenarios were assigned using the TCRdist pipeline. In a later analysis, each TCR beta chain was defined by its CDR3 amino acid sequence together with its V-gene family, and reads lacking a unique V-gene family were excluded. A later analysis removed 550 to 700 highly shared, low-generation-probability nucleotide sequences to deal with suspected cross-contamination and a sequencing artifact. In a later analysis, a clonal expansion index for each public chain was calculated from normalized within-repertoire ranks of inferred template counts. In a later analysis, generation probabilities were computed with a VDJ recombination model fitted to out-of-frame rearrangements, and the resulting probabilities were checked against IGoR. In a later analysis, hypergeometric tests were used to score TCR-TCR, TCR-HLA and TCR-CMV co-occurrence, with a repertoire-size bias correction applied to TCR pairs. False discovery rates were estimated in a later analysis by permuting HLA or CMV assignments 20 times. In a later analysis, co-occurring TCRs were grouped with DBSCAN, and TCRdist sequence similarity was added when clustering was performed within HLA-allele-positive subsets. Co-occurrence clustering excluded repertoires with fewer than 30,000 or more than 120,000 public chains, plus five with anomalous nucleotide sharing. This is the immuneACCESS table as TCRdb keeps it, with only in-frame sequences that have V and J called. A part of the clones is gone; compared with another copy, unresolved V genes explain less than half, and the rest is unexplained. V and J calls and clone size come straight from that table; D and trimming were deduced from the DNA. Across this sample there are 110,000 or so clones, with roughly 70% seen only once. The ten largest clones add up to roughly 8.3% of the sample.

In total, roughly 710 healthy bone marrow donors made up the cohort. At the time of sampling, every cohort member was nominally healthy, though immune exposures that went unrecorded were likely present. The donor tested CMV seropositive, placing the donor among the 290 or so seropositive members of the cohort. A peripheral blood sample was provided by each donor, and peripheral blood mononuclear cells were used for TCR beta sequencing. The Qiagen DNeasy Blood Extraction Kit was used to extract genomic DNA from the blood cell samples. The sequenced sample consisted of PBMCs. The chain is encoded by TRBV7-2 joined to TRBJ1-5, with no confident D gene call. This receptor was obtained from a man aged 18 to 30 in good health and CMV-seropositive. In nucleotide form, the sequence is TGTGCCAGCAGCTTTAACGGGCAGCCCCAGCATTTT. Translated, it gives CASSFNGQPQHF.